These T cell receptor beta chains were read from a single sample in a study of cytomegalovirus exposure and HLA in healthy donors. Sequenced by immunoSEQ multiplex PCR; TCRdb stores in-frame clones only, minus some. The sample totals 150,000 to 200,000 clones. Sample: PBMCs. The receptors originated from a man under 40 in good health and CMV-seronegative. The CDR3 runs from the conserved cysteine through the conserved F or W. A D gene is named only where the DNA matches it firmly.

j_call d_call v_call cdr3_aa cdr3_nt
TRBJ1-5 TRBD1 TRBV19 CASSMRQGSNQPQHF TGTGCCAGTAGTATGCGACAGGGTAGCAATCAGCCCCAGCATTTT
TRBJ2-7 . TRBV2 CASSEASAVTYEQYF TGTGCCAGCAGTGAAGCGTCAGCGGTTACCTACGAGCAGTACTTC
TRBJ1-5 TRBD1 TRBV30 CAWSKGQGGNQPQHF TGTGCCTGGAGTAAGGGACAGGGGGGCAATCAGCCCCAGCATTTT
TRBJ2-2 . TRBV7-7 CASSLLRAGELFF TGTGCCAGCAGCTTATTGAGGGCCGGGGAGCTGTTTTTT
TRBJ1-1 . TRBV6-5 CASTTDRMNTEAFF TGTGCCAGCACCACGGACAGAATGAACACTGAAGCTTTCTTT
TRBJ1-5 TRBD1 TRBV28 CASTLGPGQGFQPQHF TGTGCCAGCACCCTAGGGCCGGGACAGGGATTTCAGCCCCAGCATTTT
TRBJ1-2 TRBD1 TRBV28 CASSATGYYGYTF TGTGCCAGCAGCGCGACAGGGTACTATGGCTACACCTTC
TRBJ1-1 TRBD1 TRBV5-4 CASSRTGSTEAFF TGTGCCAGCAGCCGGACAGGGTCTACTGAAGCTTTCTTT
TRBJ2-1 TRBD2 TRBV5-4 CASSEEPGLAEFNEQFF TGTGCCAGCAGTGAGGAACCGGGACTAGCGGAGTTCAATGAGCAGTTCTTC
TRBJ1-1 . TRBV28 CASSSRLNTEAFF TGTGCCAGCAGTTCCAGGTTGAACACTGAAGCTTTCTTT
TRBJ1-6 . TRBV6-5 CASSYTGGSSPLHF TGTGCCAGCAGTTACACTGGAGGCAGTTCACCCCTCCACTTT
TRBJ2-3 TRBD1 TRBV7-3 CASSPGTGVRGTQYF TGTGCCAGCAGCCCGGGGACAGGGGTCAGGGGTACGCAGTATTTT
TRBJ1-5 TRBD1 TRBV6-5 CASSKGTGEGQPQHF TGTGCCAGCAGTAAAGGGACAGGGGAGGGTCAGCCCCAGCATTTT
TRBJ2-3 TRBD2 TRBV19 CASSIPRTSGSSDTQYF TGTGCCAGTAGTATACCTAGGACTAGCGGGAGTTCAGATACGCAGTATTTT
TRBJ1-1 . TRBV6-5 CASSYGERAFF TGTGCCAGCAGTTACGGGGAGCGAGCTTTCTTT
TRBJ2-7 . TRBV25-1 CASSEYTAGTYEQYF TGTGCCAGCAGTGAATATACAGCAGGCACCTACGAGCAGTACTTC
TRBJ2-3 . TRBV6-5 CASSYIGGTDTQYF TGTGCCAGCAGTTACATCGGGGGCACAGATACGCAGTATTTT
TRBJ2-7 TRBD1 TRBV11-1 CASSTWTGANYEQYF TGTGCCAGCAGCACTTGGACAGGCGCGAACTACGAGCAGTACTTC
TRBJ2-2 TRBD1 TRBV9 CASSDGTGNTGELFF TGTGCCAGCAGCGACGGGACAGGTAACACCGGGGAGCTGTTTTTT
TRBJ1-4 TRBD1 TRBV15 CATSRTGGGGEKLFF TGTGCCACCAGCAGAACAGGGGGCGGCGGTGAAAAACTGTTTTTT
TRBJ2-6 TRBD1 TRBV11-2 CASSFSTGAGANVLTF TGTGCCAGCAGTTTCTCCACAGGGGCTGGGGCCAACGTCCTGACTTTC
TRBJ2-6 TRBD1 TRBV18 CASSPTGGIWGANVLTF TGTGCCAGCTCACCGACAGGGGGCATATGGGGGGCCAACGTCCTGACTTTC
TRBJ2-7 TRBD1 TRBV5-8 CASFPTGTGYEQYF TGTGCCAGCTTCCCCACCGGGACAGGCTACGAGCAGTACTTC
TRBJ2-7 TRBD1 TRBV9 CASSVGQVHSYEQYF TGTGCCAGCAGCGTGGGACAGGTTCATTCCTACGAGCAGTACTTC
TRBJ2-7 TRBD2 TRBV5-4 CASSIGTSPEQYF TGTGCCAGCAGCATCGGGACTAGCCCCGAGCAGTACTTC
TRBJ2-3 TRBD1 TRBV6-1 CASSGRAGQGAPTTDTQYF TGTGCCAGCAGTGGCCGGGCCGGACAGGGAGCGCCGACCACAGATACGCAGTATTTT
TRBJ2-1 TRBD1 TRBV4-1 CASSRVFPGQGAANEQFF TGCGCCAGCAGCCGAGTCTTCCCGGGACAGGGGGCTGCGAATGAGCAGTTCTTC
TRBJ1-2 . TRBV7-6 CASSLETTGDYGYTF TGTGCCAGCAGCTTAGAAACCACCGGGGACTATGGCTACACCTTC
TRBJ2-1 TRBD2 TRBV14 CASRTLAGDGDEQFF TGTGCCAGCAGGACACTAGCGGGAGACGGCGATGAGCAGTTCTTC
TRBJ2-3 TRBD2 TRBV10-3 CAISVTSGRAADTQYF TGTGCCATCAGTGTTACTAGCGGGAGGGCCGCAGATACGCAGTATTTT
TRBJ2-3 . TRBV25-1 CASSEFLGGVWDTQYF TGTGCCAGCAGTGAATTTCTTGGCGGGGTTTGGGATACGCAGTATTTT
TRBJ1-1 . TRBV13 CASSLRAEAFF TGTGCCAGCAGCCTACGGGCTGAAGCTTTCTTT
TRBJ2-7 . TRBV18 CASSQREGTDEQYF TGTGCCAGCTCCCAAAGAGAGGGAACGGACGAGCAGTACTTC
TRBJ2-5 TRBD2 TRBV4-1 CASSQGILGREETQYF TGCGCCAGCAGCCAAGGGATTCTGGGGCGGGAGGAGACCCAGTACTTC
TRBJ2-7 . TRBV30 CAWEPLGEGEQYF TGTGCCTGGGAGCCCCTCGGGGAAGGCGAGCAGTACTTC
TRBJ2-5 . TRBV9 CASSVGTTPQETQYF TGTGCCAGCAGCGTCGGTACTACTCCCCAAGAGACCCAGTACTTC
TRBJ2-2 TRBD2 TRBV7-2 CASSGGLAGTRGTGELFF TGTGCCAGCAGCGGGGGACTAGCGGGCACCCGGGGCACCGGGGAGCTGTTTTTT
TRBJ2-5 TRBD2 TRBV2 CASRLAGGETQYF TGTGCCAGCCGACTAGCGGGAGGAGAGACCCAGTACTTC
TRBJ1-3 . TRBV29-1 CSVWASGNTIYF TGCAGCGTTTGGGCTAGCGGAAACACCATATATTTT
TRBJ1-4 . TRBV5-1 CASSLGGGNEKLFF TGCGCCAGCAGCTTGGGAGGGGGAAATGAAAAACTGTTTTTT
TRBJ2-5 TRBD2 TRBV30 CAWVSSGGIAVGTQYF TGTGCCTGGGTATCTAGCGGGGGCATAGCAGTGGGGACCCAGTACTTC
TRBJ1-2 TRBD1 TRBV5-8 CASSGVSAGQLLSNYGYTF TGTGCCAGCAGTGGGGTCTCGGCGGGACAGCTCCTTTCTAACTATGGCTACACCTTC
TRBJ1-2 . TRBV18 CASSPSAGPHGYTF TGTGCCAGCTCACCATCGGCGGGACCCCATGGCTACACCTTC
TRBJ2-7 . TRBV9 CASSPEGGSGTNPTASYEQYF TGTGCCAGCAGCCCAGAGGGAGGTAGCGGAACAAACCCTACGGCATCCTACGAGCAGTACTTC
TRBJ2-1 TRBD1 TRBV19 CASRWGQGYNEQFF TGTGCCAGTAGATGGGGACAGGGGTACAATGAGCAGTTCTTC
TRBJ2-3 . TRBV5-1 CASSLGGSSTDTQYF TGCGCCAGCAGCTTGGGCGGATCTAGCACAGATACGCAGTATTTT
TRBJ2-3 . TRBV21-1 CASSKTGRPPTGSGTDTQYF TGTGCCAGCAGCAAAACGGGGCGCCCCCCCACAGGGTCCGGCACAGATACGCAGTATTTT
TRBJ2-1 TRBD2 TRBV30 CAWKRTSGIHFF TGTGCCTGGAAGCGGACTAGCGGGATCCACTTCTTC